The 26 T cell receptor beta chains reported below all come from one sample, sequenced in a study of CD8 T cells in ankylosing spondylitis. MiXCR, run by TCRdb on the 5' RACE reads, gives a single entry per CDR3 protein. The data contain hundreds of thousands of distinct CDR3 sequences, around 24% of them singletons. Sample: blood, either unsorted or a sorted T cell fraction (not recorded which). The receptor set was obtained from a male donor with ankylosing spondylitis or in good health (not recorded which).

The J gene is TRBJ1-1, the V gene TRBV12-3 or TRBV12-4, with TRBD1 matching over 10 bases. V gave up 3 bases and J gave up 1 base; unmatched junction bases: 2. This CDR3 has 15 amino acids. The CDR3 sequence is CASSFRDRGNTEAFF. DNA for the CDR3: TGTGCCAGCAGTTTCCGGGACAGGGGGAACACTGAAGCTTTCTTT.

As regards this clonotype: At one of its ends the junction is not consistent with the germline gene, which may arise from a read error. The rearrangement joins TRBV7-7 to TRBJ2-5; possible D gene TRBD2, 5 bases. The CDR3 totals 14 residues. Germline V gene lookup returns CDR1 SSHAT and CDR2 FNYEAQ (reference sequence). In DNA form, the CDR3 reads TGTGCTAGCAGTCTACGCTCGGGGAAAGAGACCCAGTACTTC. Translation: CASSLRSGKETQYF.

This chain uses TRBV12-3 or TRBV12-4 with TRBJ2-1, with D maybe TRBD1 (6 bases). V lost 3 bases and J lost 9, with 15 bases in between. The CDR3 loop spans 14 amino acids. CDR3 nucleotide sequence: TGTGCCAGCAGTTTGGCCACAGGGTTGGCTGAGCAGTTCTTC. Translated, it gives CASSLATGLAEQFF.

This clonotype came up many times. The rearrangement joins TRBV28 to TRBJ2-7; no firm D call. The V gene lost 1 base and the J gene lost 1 base, with 11 bases spanning the gap. Germline V CDR1 and CDR2: MDHEN, SYDVKM. CDR3 length: 15 amino acids. CDR3 nucleotide sequence: TGTGCCAGCAGTTTATCCCTTACAGCTTCCTACGAGCAGTACTTC. This codes for CASSLSLTASYEQYF.

This clonotype was observed many times. J is TRBJ2-3 and V is TRBV4-2; 8 bases are a match to TRBD1. V trimming: 4 bases; J trimming: 4 bases; junction bases outside the gene matches: 10. The germline CDR1 and CDR2 sequences are LGHNA and YNFKEQ. The CDR3 has 16 amino acids. CDR3: CASSLTGQGSADTQYF. CDR3 coding DNA: TGTGCCAGCAGCCTAACTGGACAGGGATCGGCAGATACGCAGTATTTT.

V usage is TRBV5-1 and J usage is TRBJ2-1; D is ambiguous. The germline gives CDR1 SGHRS, CDR2 YFSETQ. The CDR3 is 15 residues long. The germline V and J ends were trimmed by 0 bases and 3 bases, with 10 bases remaining between them. The CDR3 nucleotides are TGCGCCAGCAGCTTGGAAGCAGCGCACTACAATGAGCAGTTCTTC. Residues: CASSLEAAHYNEQFF.

This clonotype was seen a handful of times. V gene TRBV9 combines with J gene TRBJ2-1, with 8 bases fitting TRBD2. CDR1 and CDR2 from the germline V gene are SGDLS and YYNGEE. The V segment lost 4 bases and the J segment 2 bases; nucleotides outside the gene matches: 2. This CDR3 region has 14 residues. As DNA, the CDR3 is TGTGCCAGCAGCACGGGACTAGCCTACAATGAGCAGTTCTTC. Amino acid sequence: CASSTGLAYNEQFF.

The chain links TRBV3-1 to TRBJ1-6; the D gene is possibly TRBD1 (5 bases). Germline CDR1 LGHDT, CDR2 YNNKEL (reference sequence). Trimming took off 3 bases at V and 6 bases at J, with 15 bases between the two ends. The CDR3 is 16 amino acids. The CDR3 DNA reads as TGTGCCAGCAGCCAGAAGGACCTTGGGGCTAATTCACCCCTCCACTTT. Encoded protein: CASSQKDLGANSPLHF. Complete variable domain (other parts from reference TRBV3-1 and TRBJ1-6): DTAVSQTPKYLVTQMGNDKSIKCEQNLGHDTMYWYKQDSKKFLKIMFSYNNKELIINETVPNRFSPKSPDKAHLNLHINSLELGDSAVYFCASSQKDLGANSPLHFGNGTRLTVT.

On this clonotype: Compared with germline, one end of the junction differs, possibly owing to a read error. This sequence joins TRBV7-2 and TRBJ1-1, with D tentatively TRBD1 (5 bases). There are 14 residues in the CDR3. Germline CDR1 is SGHTA and CDR2 is FQGNSA. CDR3 bases: TGTGCCAGCAGCCTAGCCAGGGAGAGCACTGAAGCTTTCTTT. This sequence encodes CASSLARESTEAFF.

In this sample, this clonotype turned up once. The gene calls are TRBV29-1 and TRBJ2-7, with 7 positions matching TRBD1. This CDR3 spans 14 amino acids. Germline V lookup: CDR1 SQVTM, CDR2 ANQGSEA. Trimming cost V 5 bases and J 0 bases; bases outside gene matches: 7. The CDR3 loop reads CSVKGADSSYEQYF. The CDR3 region has the DNA TGCAGCGTTAAGGGGGCTGACTCCTCCTACGAGCAGTACTTC.

This sequence joins TRBV20-1 and TRBJ2-5; 7 bases match TRBD2. This CDR3 is 17 amino acids long. Germline CDR1 reads DFQATT; CDR2 reads SNEGSKA (reference sequence). CDR3 sequence: CCARGSGGRGRGETQYF. In DNA, the CDR3 is TGCTGCGCTAGAGGTTCCGGCGGGAGAGGACGGGGAGAGACCCAGTACTTC.

This clonotype was detected ten times or more. The chain has TRBV11-1 and TRBJ2-7, with D hard to call. The length of the CDR3 is 15 residues. Germline loops: CDR1 SGHAT, CDR2 FQDESV (reference sequence). Deletions cut 4 bases from V and 4 bases from J, with 17 bases between. CDR3 residues: CASSSILGRTYEQYF. The CDR3, as DNA: TGTGCCAGCAGCTCAATTCTGGGCAGAACTTACGAGCAGTACTTC.

The chain links TRBV7-2 to TRBJ1-1; 7 bases line up with TRBD1. This CDR3 spans 15 amino acids. Germline trimming cut 1 base from V and 0 bases from J; bases unmatched to any gene: 2. Germline loops: CDR1 SGHTA, CDR2 FQGNSA. The CDR3 nucleotides are TGTGCCAGCAGCTTAGGGGACAGTTTGAACACTGAAGCTTTCTTT. Its translation: CASSLGDSLNTEAFF. The full variable domain, with the rest looked up from reference TRBV7-2 and TRBJ1-1, is GAGVSQSPSNKVTEKGKDVELRCDPISGHTALYWYRQSLGQGLEFLIYFQGNSAPDKSGLPSDRFSAERTGGSVSTLTIQRTQQEDSAVYLCASSLGDSLNTEAFFGQGTRLTVV.

The rearrangement links TRBV20-1 to TRBJ1-2; unclear D gene. Per germline, CDR1 DFQATT and CDR2 SNEGSKA (reference sequence). V lost 0 bases to trimming and J lost 2 bases, with 13 bases between them. The CDR3 totals 15 residues. The CDR3 loop reads CSARDLGGLNYGYTF. CDR3 nucleotide sequence: TGCAGTGCTAGAGATTTAGGCGGCCTCAACTATGGCTACACCTTC.

This clonotype was recorded many times. The chain recombines TRBV20-1 with TRBJ1-1, with 8 nucleotides matching TRBD1. V shed 3 bases and J 4 bases; nucleotides not matched to a gene: 7. From germline, CDR1 is DFQATT and CDR2 SNEGSKA (reference sequence). The CDR3 spans 14 residues. The CDR3 spells CSASSRGPGTEAFF. CDR3 coding DNA: TGCAGTGCTAGCTCCAGGGGGCCGGGCACTGAAGCTTTCTTT.

Note on this clonotype: Germline is not matched at one junction end, which may reflect a read error. J is TRBJ2-1 and V is TRBV20-1; 11 nucleotides line up with TRBD2. The germline CDR1 and CDR2 sequences are DFQATT and SNEGSKA (reference sequence). There are 18 residues in the CDR3. DNA of the CDR3: TGCTGTGCTAGAGATCTCGCGGTAGCGGGAGGGCCCGGCAATGAGCAGTTCTTC. Amino acids: CCARDLAVAGGPGNEQFF.

This clonotype showed up just a few times. The chain joins TRBV27 to TRBJ2-7; perhaps TRBD1 as D (7 bases). The V gene's germline CDR1 is MNHEY and CDR2 SMNVEV (reference sequence). CDR3 length: 16 residues. Trimming stripped 0 bases from V and 1 base from J, with 13 bases between. Here the CDR3 reads CASSLSSGDSSYEQYF. CDR3 nucleotides: TGTGCCAGCAGTTTATCGTCGGGGGACAGTTCCTACGAGCAGTACTTC.

This rearrangement joins TRBV20-1 to TRBJ1-3; D is unresolved. Trimming removed 6 bases from V and 1 base from J, with 10 bases in between. Germline CDR1 reads DFQATT; CDR2 reads SNEGSKA (reference sequence). The CDR3 spans 13 residues. The CDR3 DNA reads as TGCAGTGCCCCCGGCCGGTCTGGAAACACCATATATTTT. Translating it yields CSAPGRSGNTIYF.

The gene calls are TRBV7-2 and TRBJ2-7; no reliable D call. Germline V gene data show CDR1 as SGHTA and CDR2 as FQGNSA. The germline V and J ends were trimmed by 3 bases and 1 base, with 16 bases remaining between them. The CDR3 consists of 16 residues. The CDR3 DNA reads as TGTGCCAGCAGCTTCTTGCCCGGTTCCATTTCCTACGAGCAGTACTTC. Translating gives CASSFLPGSISYEQYF.

This rearrangement joins TRBV5-1 to TRBJ2-2; D remains ambiguous. Germline lookup yields CDR1 SGHRS and CDR2 YFSETQ. There are 14 residues in the CDR3. The V and J ends lost 5 bases and 5 bases respectively, with 13 bases between them. The CDR3 DNA reads as TGCGCCAGCAGACGAGTAGAGAGTACCGGGGAGCTGTTTTTT. Protein product: CASRRVESTGELFF.

The rearrangement joins TRBV15 to TRBJ2-1; TRBD1 agrees at 11 bases. The junction had 9 bases not matched to a gene; V was cut back by 5 bases and J by 9 bases. CDR3 length: 15 amino acids. Germline CDR1 and CDR2: LNHNV and YYDKDF (reference sequence). CDR3 amino acids: CATSPRTGGLSEQFF. The CDR3 region has the DNA TGTGCCACCAGCCCCCGGACAGGGGGCTTAAGTGAGCAGTTCTTC.

This clonotype was picked up many times. The J gene is TRBJ1-3, the V gene TRBV5-1; D gene uncertain. The CDR3 totals 15 residues. The V and J ends lost 4 bases and 0 bases respectively, with 11 bases between them. Per the germline V gene, CDR1 is SGHRS and CDR2 is YFSETQ. CDR3 sequence: CASSRPESSGNTIYF. CDR3 DNA: TGCGCCAGCAGCCGACCAGAGAGCTCTGGAAACACCATATATTTT.

Notes on this clonotype: A read error may explain this, as a much larger clone is one base away. V usage is TRBV14 and J usage is TRBJ1-3; no firm D call. The CDR3 contains 14 residues. The germline V gene encodes CDR1 SGHDN and CDR2 FVKESK. Trimming took 3 bases from V and 11 from J, leaving 17 bases between them. CDR3 residues: CASSQRAQRNAIYF. DNA of the CDR3: TGTGCCAGCAGCCAGCGCGCACAGAGGAACGCCATATATTTT.

This clonotype came up many times. This CDR3 is CASSIRQGARTGELFF. CDR3 sequence (DNA): TGTGCCAGCAGTATAAGACAGGGGGCGCGTACCGGGGAGCTGTTTTTT. This chain connects TRBV27 to TRBJ2-2; TRBD1 agrees at 10 bases. The trim removed 5 bases at V and 5 bases at J, leaving 8 bases unmatched. This CDR3 contains 16 residues. Germline CDR1 reads MNHEY; CDR2 reads SMNVEV (reference sequence).

This clonotype occurred many times. This rearrangement joins TRBV10-3 to TRBJ2-3, with 8 nucleotides matching TRBD1. CDR1 is ENHRY and CDR2 is SYGVKD in the germline V gene. The CDR3 loop spans 14 amino acids. Trimming removed 6 bases from V and 5 bases from J; junction bases left unmatched: 7. Written as DNA, the CDR3 is TGTGCCATCAGCCGGACAGGGATTTTAGATACGCAGTATTTT. Translation gives CAISRTGILDTQYF.

This rearrangement joins TRBV6-1 to TRBJ1-1, with D perhaps matching TRBD1 (5 bases). V lost 4 bases, J lost 4 bases, and 16 bases lay in between. The CDR3 is 15 residues long. CDR1 is MNHNS and CDR2 is SASEGT in the germline V gene. CDR3 residues: CASSARGLESTEAFF. Written as DNA, the CDR3 is TGTGCCAGCAGTGCCCGGGGGTTGGAGAGCACTGAAGCTTTCTTT.